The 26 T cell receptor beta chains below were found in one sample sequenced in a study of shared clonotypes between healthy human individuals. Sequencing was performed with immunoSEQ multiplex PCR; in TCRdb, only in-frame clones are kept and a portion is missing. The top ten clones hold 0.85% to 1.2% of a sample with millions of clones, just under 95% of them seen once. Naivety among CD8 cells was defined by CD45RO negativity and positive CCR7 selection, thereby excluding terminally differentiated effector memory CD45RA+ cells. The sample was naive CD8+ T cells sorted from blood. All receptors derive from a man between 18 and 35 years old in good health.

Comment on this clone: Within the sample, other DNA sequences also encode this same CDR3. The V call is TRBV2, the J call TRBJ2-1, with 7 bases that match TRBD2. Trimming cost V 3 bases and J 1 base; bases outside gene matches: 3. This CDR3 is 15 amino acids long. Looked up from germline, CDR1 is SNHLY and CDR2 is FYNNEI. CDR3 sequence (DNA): TGTGCCAGCAGTGATACGGGGGGTTCCTACAATGAGCAGTTCTTC. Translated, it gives CASSDTGGSYNEQFF.

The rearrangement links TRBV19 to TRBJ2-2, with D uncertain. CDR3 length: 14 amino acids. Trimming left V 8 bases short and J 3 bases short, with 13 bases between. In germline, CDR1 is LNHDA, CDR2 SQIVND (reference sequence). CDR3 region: CASSPADYTGELFF. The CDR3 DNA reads TGTGCCAGTTCTCCGGCAGATTACACCGGGGAGCTGTTTTTT.

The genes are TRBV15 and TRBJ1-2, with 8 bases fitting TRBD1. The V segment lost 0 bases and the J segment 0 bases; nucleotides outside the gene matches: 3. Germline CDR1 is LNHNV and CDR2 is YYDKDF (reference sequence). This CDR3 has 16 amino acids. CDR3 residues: CATSREPDRANYGYTF. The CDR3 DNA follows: TGTGCCACCAGCAGAGAGCCGGACAGGGCTAACTATGGCTACACCTTC. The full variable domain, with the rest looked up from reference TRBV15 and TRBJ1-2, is DAMVIQNPRYQVTQFGKPVTLSCSQTLNHNVMYWYQQKSSQAPKLLFHYYDKDFNNEADTPDNFQSRRPNTSFCFLDIRSPGLGDTAMYLCATSREPDRANYGYTFGSGTRLTVV.

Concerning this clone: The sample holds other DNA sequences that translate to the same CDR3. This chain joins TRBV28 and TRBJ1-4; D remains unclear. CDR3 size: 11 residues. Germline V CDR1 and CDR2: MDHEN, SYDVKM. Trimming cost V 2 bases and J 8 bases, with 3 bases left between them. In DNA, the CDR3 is TGTGCCAGCAGTTTACGGGAAAAACTGTTTTTT. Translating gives CASSLREKLFF.

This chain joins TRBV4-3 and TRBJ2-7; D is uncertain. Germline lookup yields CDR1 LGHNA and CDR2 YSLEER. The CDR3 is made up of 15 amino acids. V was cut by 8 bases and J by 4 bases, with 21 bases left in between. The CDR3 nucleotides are TGCGCCAGCGGATATCGTCATGGAACCTCTTACGAGCAGTACTTC. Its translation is CASGYRHGTSYEQYF.

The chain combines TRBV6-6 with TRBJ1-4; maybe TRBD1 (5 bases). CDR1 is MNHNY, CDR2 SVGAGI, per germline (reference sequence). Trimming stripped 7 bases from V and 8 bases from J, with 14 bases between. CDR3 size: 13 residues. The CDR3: CASTSSWGEKLFF. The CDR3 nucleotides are TGTGCCAGCACTAGCTCCTGGGGGGAAAAACTGTTTTTT.

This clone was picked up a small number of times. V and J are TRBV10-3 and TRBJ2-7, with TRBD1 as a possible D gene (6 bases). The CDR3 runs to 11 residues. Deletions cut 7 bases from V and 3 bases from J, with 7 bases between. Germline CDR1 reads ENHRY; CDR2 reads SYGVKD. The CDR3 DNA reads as TGTGCCATCACACAGGGCTACGAGCAGTACTTC. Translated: CAITQGYEQYF.

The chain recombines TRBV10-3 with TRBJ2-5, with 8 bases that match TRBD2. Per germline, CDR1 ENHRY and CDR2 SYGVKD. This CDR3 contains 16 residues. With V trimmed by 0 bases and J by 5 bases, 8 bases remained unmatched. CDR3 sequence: CAISESERESRETQYF. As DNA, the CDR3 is TGTGCCATCAGTGAGTCCGAGCGGGAGAGTCGGGAGACCCAGTACTTC.

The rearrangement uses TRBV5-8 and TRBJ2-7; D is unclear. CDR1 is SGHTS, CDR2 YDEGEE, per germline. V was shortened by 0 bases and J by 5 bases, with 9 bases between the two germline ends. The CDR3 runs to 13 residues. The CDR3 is CASSLAVAHEQYF. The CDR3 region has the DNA TGTGCCAGCAGCTTGGCGGTCGCCCACGAGCAGTACTTC.

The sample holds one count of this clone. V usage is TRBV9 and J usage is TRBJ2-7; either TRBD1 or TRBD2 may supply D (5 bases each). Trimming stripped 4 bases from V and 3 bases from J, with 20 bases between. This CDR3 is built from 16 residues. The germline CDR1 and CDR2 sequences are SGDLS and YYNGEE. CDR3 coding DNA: TGTGCCAGCAGCCCCTACAATGGGGGACCGAACTACGAGCAGTACTTC. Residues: CASSPYNGGPNYEQYF.

CDR3 coding DNA: TGTGCCAGCAGTTTGGGGACTAGCTACGGGGAGACCCAGTACTTC. It specifies CASSLGTSYGETQYF. The V call is TRBV28, the J call TRBJ2-5; 9 positions match TRBD2. The CDR3 is made up of 15 amino acids. Germline loops: CDR1 MDHEN, CDR2 SYDVKM. V shed 3 bases and J 5 bases; nucleotides not matched to a gene: 7.

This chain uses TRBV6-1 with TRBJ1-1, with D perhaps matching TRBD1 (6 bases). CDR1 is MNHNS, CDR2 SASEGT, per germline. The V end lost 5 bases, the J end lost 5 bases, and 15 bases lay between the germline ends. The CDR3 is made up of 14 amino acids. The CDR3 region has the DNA TGTGCCAGCAGTACTTACAGGGATGGGACTGAAGCTTTCTTT. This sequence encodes CASSTYRDGTEAFF.

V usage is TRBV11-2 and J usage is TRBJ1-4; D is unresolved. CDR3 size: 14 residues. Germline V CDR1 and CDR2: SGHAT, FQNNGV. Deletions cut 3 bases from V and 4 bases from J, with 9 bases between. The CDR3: CASSFGLVNEKLFF. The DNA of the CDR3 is TGTGCCAGCAGCTTCGGTCTGGTTAATGAAAAACTGTTTTTT.

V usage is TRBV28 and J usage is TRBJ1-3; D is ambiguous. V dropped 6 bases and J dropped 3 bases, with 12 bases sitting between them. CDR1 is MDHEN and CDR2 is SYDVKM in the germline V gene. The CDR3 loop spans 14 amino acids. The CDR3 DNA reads TGTGCCAGCAGACTTCTAGGTGATGGAAACACCATATATTTT. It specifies CASRLLGDGNTIYF.

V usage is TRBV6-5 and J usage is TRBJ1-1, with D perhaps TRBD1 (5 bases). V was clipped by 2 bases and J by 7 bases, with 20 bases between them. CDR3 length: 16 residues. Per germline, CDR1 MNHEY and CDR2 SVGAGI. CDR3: CASSYDLGPYGGEAFF. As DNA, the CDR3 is TGTGCCAGCAGTTACGACTTGGGGCCGTACGGGGGTGAAGCTTTCTTT.

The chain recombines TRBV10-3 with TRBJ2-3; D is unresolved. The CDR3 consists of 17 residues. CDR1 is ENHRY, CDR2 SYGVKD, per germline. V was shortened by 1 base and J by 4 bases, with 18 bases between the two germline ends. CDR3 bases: TGTGCCATCAGTGAGTTCGTCGTTTTACTAAAGGCAGATACGCAGTATTTT. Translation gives CAISEFVVLLKADTQYF.

The CDR3: CAWSRDSASYSNQPQHF. The DNA for the CDR3 is TGTGCCTGGAGCCGGGACTCAGCAAGTTATAGCAATCAGCCCCAGCATTTT. The chain carries TRBV30 and TRBJ1-5, with a weak D call TRBD1 (5 bases). This CDR3 is 17 amino acids long. V gave up 3 bases and J gave up 0 bases, with 18 bases separating them. The germline gives CDR1 GTSNPN, CDR2 SVGIG (reference sequence).

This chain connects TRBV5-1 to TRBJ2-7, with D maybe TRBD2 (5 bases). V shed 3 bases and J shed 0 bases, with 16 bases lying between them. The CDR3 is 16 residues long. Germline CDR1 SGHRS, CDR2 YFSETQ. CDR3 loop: CASSSDGDRNSYEQYF. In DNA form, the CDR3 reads TGCGCCAGCAGCTCTGACGGGGATCGAAACTCCTACGAGCAGTACTTC.

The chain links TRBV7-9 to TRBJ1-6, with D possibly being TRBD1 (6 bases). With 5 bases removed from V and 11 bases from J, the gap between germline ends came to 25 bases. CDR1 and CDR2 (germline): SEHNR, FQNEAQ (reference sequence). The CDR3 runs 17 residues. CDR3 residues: CASSPPLDVPGETPLHF. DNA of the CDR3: TGTGCCAGCAGCCCCCCTTTGGATGTCCCAGGGGAGACACCCCTCCACTTT.

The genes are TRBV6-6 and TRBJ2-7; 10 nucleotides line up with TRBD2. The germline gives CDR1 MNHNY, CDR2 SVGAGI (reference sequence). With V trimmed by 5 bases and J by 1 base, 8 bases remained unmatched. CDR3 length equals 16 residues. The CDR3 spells CASSPLTSGVSYEQYF. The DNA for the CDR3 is TGTGCCAGCAGTCCCCTTACTAGCGGGGTTTCCTACGAGCAGTACTTC.

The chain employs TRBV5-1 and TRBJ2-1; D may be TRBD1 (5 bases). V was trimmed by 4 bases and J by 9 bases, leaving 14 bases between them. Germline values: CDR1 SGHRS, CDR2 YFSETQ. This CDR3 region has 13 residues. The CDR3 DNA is TGCGCCAGCAGCCAATCCAAGGGGCGTGAGCAGTTCTTC. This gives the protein CASSQSKGREQFF.

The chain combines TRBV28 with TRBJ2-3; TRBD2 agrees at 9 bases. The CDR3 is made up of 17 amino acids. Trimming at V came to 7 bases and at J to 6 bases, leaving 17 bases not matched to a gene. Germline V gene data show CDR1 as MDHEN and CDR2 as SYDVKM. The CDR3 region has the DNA TGTGCCAGCACCCGGGGGAGTAGCGGGGGCCCGGGGGATACGCAGTATTTT. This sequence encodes CASTRGSSGGPGDTQYF.

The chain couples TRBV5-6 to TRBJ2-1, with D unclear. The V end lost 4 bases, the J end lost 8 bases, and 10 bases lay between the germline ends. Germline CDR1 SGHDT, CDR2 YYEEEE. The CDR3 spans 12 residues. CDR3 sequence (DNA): TGTGCCAGCAGCCCGGATAACGATGAGCAGTTCTTC. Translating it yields CASSPDNDEQFF. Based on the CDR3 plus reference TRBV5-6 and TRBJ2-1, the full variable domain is DAGVTQSPTHLIKTRGQQVTLRCSPKSGHDTVSWYQQALGQGPQFIFQYYEEEERQRGNFPDRFSGHQFPNYSSELNVNALLLGDSALYLCASSPDNDEQFFGPGTRLTVL.

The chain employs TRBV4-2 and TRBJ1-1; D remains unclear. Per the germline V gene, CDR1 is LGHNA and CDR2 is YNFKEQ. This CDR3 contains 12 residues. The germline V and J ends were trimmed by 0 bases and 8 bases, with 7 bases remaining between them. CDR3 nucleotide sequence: TGTGCCAGCAGCCAAGACGGTTGGGAAGCTTTCTTT. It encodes CASSQDGWEAFF.

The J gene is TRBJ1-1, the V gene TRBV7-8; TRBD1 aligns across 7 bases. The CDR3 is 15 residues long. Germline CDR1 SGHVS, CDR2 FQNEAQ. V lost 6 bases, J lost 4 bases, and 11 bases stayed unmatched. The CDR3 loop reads CASRPTEDRSTEAFF. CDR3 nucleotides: TGTGCCAGCAGACCAACCGAGGACAGGTCCACTGAAGCTTTCTTT.

CDR3 loop: CASSEYRDPQPQHF. In DNA form, the CDR3 reads TGCGCCAGCAGTGAATATAGGGACCCTCAGCCCCAGCATTTT. This rearrangement joins TRBV10-2 to TRBJ1-5; a weak D match, TRBD1 (5 bases). V gave up 3 bases and J gave up 6 bases, with 12 bases separating them. This CDR3 contains 14 residues. CDR1 and CDR2 from the germline V gene are WSHSY and SAAADI.